These 22 T cell receptor beta chains came from one sample sequenced in a study of cytomegalovirus exposure and HLA in healthy donors. Sequencing was performed with immunoSEQ multiplex PCR; in TCRdb, only in-frame clones are kept and a portion is missing. This table holds about 240,000 clones, around nine tenths found once. What was sequenced was PBMCs. The receptors shown here come from a man between 18 and 35 years old in good health and CMV-seronegative.

The chain is built from TRBV6-5 and TRBJ1-5, with 8 bases identical to TRBD1. Germline V gene lookup returns CDR1 MNHEY and CDR2 SVGAGI. Losses at the gene ends were 9 bases for V and 4 bases for J; bases not matched to a gene: 5. This CDR3 contains 13 residues. The CDR3 region has the DNA TGTGCCAGTCAGGGGGCCCTGAATCAGCCCCAGCATTTT. Translating it yields CASQGALNQPQHF.

The V gene is TRBV28, the J gene TRBJ1-2, with TRBD1 matching over 10 bases. The germline V gene has CDR1 MDHEN and CDR2 SYDVKM. This CDR3 has 13 residues. V lost 4 bases, J lost 8 bases, and 4 bases stayed unmatched. DNA of the CDR3: TGTGCCAGCAGTTCGACAGGGGGCATGGGCTACACCTTC. Its protein product is CASSSTGGMGYTF.

The chain links TRBV4-1 to TRBJ2-7; D is unclear. The CDR3 covers 13 residues. In germline, CDR1 is MGHRA, CDR2 YSYEKL. V lost 2 bases, J lost 2 bases, and 7 bases lay in between. CDR3 sequence: CASSQTTAYEQYF. The DNA for the CDR3 is TGCGCCAGCAGCCAAACCACGGCCTACGAGCAGTACTTC.

The chain is built from TRBV7-2 and TRBJ2-7; a possible D gene is TRBD2 (6 bases). Trimming took off 6 bases at V and 2 bases at J, with 14 bases between the two ends. The CDR3 consists of 14 residues. CDR1 SGHTA and CDR2 FQGNSA come from the germline V gene. The CDR3 region is CASRFGGRTYEQYF. The CDR3 DNA reads as TGTGCCAGCAGGTTTGGAGGGAGAACCTACGAGCAGTACTTC. Together with reference TRBV7-2 and TRBJ2-7, the CDR3 gives the full variable domain: GAGVSQSPSNKVTEKGKDVELRCDPISGHTALYWYRQSLGQGLEFLIYFQGNSAPDKSGLPSDRFSAERTGGSVSTLTIQRTQQEDSAVYLCASRFGGRTYEQYFGPGTRLTVT.

The V gene is TRBV5-1, the J gene TRBJ1-1; D not resolved. Germline CDR1 reads SGHRS; CDR2 reads YFSETQ. Trimming took off 1 base at V and 3 bases at J, with 16 bases between the two ends. This CDR3 region has 16 residues. The CDR3 spells CASSLRPGGQDTEAFF. The CDR3 nucleotides read TGCGCCAGCAGCTTGAGACCAGGAGGTCAAGACACTGAAGCTTTCTTT.

The rearrangement uses TRBV6-5 and TRBJ2-5; 10 bases agree with TRBD1. Germline assignment: CDR1 MNHEY and CDR2 SVGAGI. CDR3 length: 15 amino acids. Trimming cost V 2 bases and J 4 bases; bases outside gene matches: 4. CDR3 protein: CASSYAGQGTETQYF. The CDR3 coding sequence is TGTGCCAGCAGTTACGCGGGACAGGGGACAGAGACCCAGTACTTC.

J is TRBJ1-6 and V is TRBV4-1; D is uncertain. Trimming took off 4 bases at V and 7 bases at J, with 8 bases between the two ends. This CDR3 contains 13 residues. Germline assignment: CDR1 MGHRA and CDR2 YSYEKL. The DNA for the CDR3 is TGCGCCAGCAGCCCGCTCAGAAATTCACCCCTCCACTTT. Its translation: CASSPLRNSPLHF.

This clone appeared a few times. This chain connects TRBV19 to TRBJ2-7; maybe TRBD2 (6 bases). From germline, CDR1 is LNHDA and CDR2 SQIVND (reference sequence). V gave up 2 bases and J gave up 6 bases, with 11 bases separating them. This CDR3 contains 13 residues. For the CDR3, the DNA is TGTGCCAGTAGTATATTCGGCGGGACCGAGCAGTACTTC. It is translated as CASSIFGGTEQYF. The full variable domain, completed using reference TRBV19 and TRBJ2-7, is DGGITQSPKYLFRKEGQNVTLSCEQNLNHDAMYWYRQDPGQGLRLIYYSQIVNDFQKGDIAEGYSVSREKKESFPLTVTSAQKNPTAFYLCASSIFGGTEQYFGPGTRLTVT.

The gene calls are TRBV7-9 and TRBJ1-2; D possibly corresponds to TRBD1 (5 bases). The V gene's germline CDR1 is SEHNR and CDR2 FQNEAQ (reference sequence). The CDR3 runs to 17 residues. V was cut by 1 base and J by 4 bases, with 19 bases left in between. The CDR3, as DNA: TGTGCCAGCAGCTTAGTAAATAAGTACAGGCGCGTCTATGGCTACACCTTC. Encoded protein: CASSLVNKYRRVYGYTF.

The chain has TRBV11-3 and TRBJ2-7; 9 bases align to TRBD1. The germline V gene has CDR1 SGHNT and CDR2 YENEEA. CDR3 length: 15 amino acids. V was clipped by 5 bases and J by 4 bases; unmatched bases: 9. CDR3 protein: CASSPRGTGPYEQYF. CDR3 DNA sequence: TGTGCCAGCAGCCCCCGGGGGACAGGGCCGTACGAGCAGTACTTC. Looking up the rest from reference TRBV11-3 and TRBJ2-7 gives the full variable domain: EAGVVQSPRYKIIEKKQPVAFWCNPISGHNTLYWYLQNLGQGPELLIRYENEEAVDDSQLPKDRFSAERLKGVDSTLKIQPAELGDSAVYLCASSPRGTGPYEQYFGPGTRLTVT.

The rearrangement uses TRBV4-3 and TRBJ2-7, with 12 nucleotides matching TRBD2. This CDR3 has 17 amino acids. Germline V CDR1 and CDR2: LGHNA, YSLEER. Trimming at V came to 5 bases and at J to 2 bases, leaving 10 bases not matched to a gene. The CDR3: CASSFSGTSGGTYEQYF. Written as DNA, the CDR3 is TGCGCCAGCAGCTTTTCGGGTACTAGCGGGGGGACCTACGAGCAGTACTTC.

The V gene is TRBV23-1, the J gene TRBJ2-7; TRBD1 matches at 10 bases. TRBV23-1 is recorded as an ORF, its role being uncertain. After removal of 7 bases from V and 3 bases from J, the junction contained 9 bases not matched to a gene. CDR3 size: 15 residues. The CDR3, as DNA: TGCGCCAGCAATTCCGGGACAGGGGAATTCTACGAGCAGTACTTC. It specifies CASNSGTGEFYEQYF.

The rearrangement links TRBV4-1 to TRBJ2-7, with D unresolved. The V gene's germline CDR1 is MGHRA and CDR2 YSYEKL. The CDR3 is 13 amino acids. Trimming removed 4 bases at V and 3 bases at J, with 10 bases between. This CDR3 reads CASSLNSNYEQYF. CDR3 nucleotide sequence: TGCGCCAGCAGCCTCAACTCAAACTACGAGCAGTACTTC.

The chain has TRBV2 and TRBJ2-1; 10 positions agree with TRBD1. Germline-derived CDR1 and CDR2 are SNHLY and FYNNEI. There are 14 residues in the CDR3. V was pared by 7 bases and J by 9 bases, with 9 bases of the junction left unmatched. CDR3 sequence: CASNGQGGTGEQFF. CDR3 DNA sequence: TGTGCCAGCAACGGACAGGGGGGGACGGGTGAGCAGTTCTTC.

This clone appeared a single time. V gene TRBV4-3 combines with J gene TRBJ1-6; 7 nucleotides line up with TRBD1. The CDR3 runs 15 residues. V lost 1 base, J lost 9 bases, and 6 bases stayed unmatched. Germline V CDR1 and CDR2: LGHNA, YSLEER. DNA for the CDR3: TGCGCCAGCAGCCAAGGCAAGACAGGGAGTTCACCCCTCCACTTT. It yields the protein CASSQGKTGSSPLHF.

This clone appeared a few times. The chain is built from TRBV19 and TRBJ2-7; TRBD1 matches 9 bases. Losses at the gene ends were 11 bases for V and 3 bases for J; bases not matched to a gene: 5. In germline, CDR1 is LNHDA, CDR2 SQIVND (reference sequence). The CDR3 runs to 12 residues. CDR3 region: CASGQGLYEQYF. The DNA of the CDR3 is TGTGCCTCGGGACAGGGTCTCTACGAGCAGTACTTC.

This clone was observed at least ten times. The chain uses TRBV15 and TRBJ2-5; 12 nucleotides match TRBD2. V was pared by 1 base and J by 5 bases, with 2 bases of the junction left unmatched. Looked up from germline, CDR1 is LNHNV and CDR2 is YYDKDF (reference sequence). The CDR3 has 15 residues. The CDR3 nucleotides read TGTGCCACCAGCAGAGCTAGCGGGGGGGCTGAGACCCAGTACTTC. Its protein product is CATSRASGGAETQYF.

The chain recombines TRBV19 with TRBJ1-1; D remains unclear. The V end was cut by 7 bases, the J end by 6 bases, with 18 bases between. Germline V gene lookup returns CDR1 LNHDA and CDR2 SQIVND (reference sequence). This CDR3 has 14 residues. The CDR3 protein is CASNQAPTPAEAFF. CDR3 bases: TGTGCCAGTAACCAAGCTCCTACTCCGGCTGAAGCTTTCTTT.

This clone appeared a few times. The gene calls are TRBV7-3 and TRBJ2-5, with 16 bases that match TRBD2. This CDR3 comprises 16 residues. With 5 bases clipped from V and 3 bases from J, the junction kept 3 bases outside the gene matches. Germline V gene lookup returns CDR1 SGHTA and CDR2 FQGTGA. As DNA, the CDR3 is TGTGCCAGCAGCCCGGGACTAGCGGGAGGGGAAGAGACCCAGTACTTC. It yields the protein CASSPGLAGGEETQYF.

The chain carries TRBV29-1 and TRBJ2-1; 7 positions match TRBD2. This CDR3 contains 12 residues. CDR1 is SQVTM, CDR2 ANQGSEA, per germline. J lost 10 bases, V lost 7 bases, and 10 bases had no gene match. The CDR3 region is CSAFLAEGEQFF. The CDR3 region has the DNA TGCAGCGCCTTTCTAGCGGAGGGGGAGCAGTTCTTC.

This clone came up once. The chain carries TRBV4-1 and TRBJ2-7; 14 positions match TRBD2. V was pared by 1 base and J by 0 bases, with 5 bases of the junction left unmatched. Germline V gene lookup returns CDR1 MGHRA and CDR2 YSYEKL. The CDR3 has 18 residues. Written as DNA, the CDR3 is TGCGCCAGCAGCCAAGGGGGACTAGCGGGGGAGAGCTCCTACGAGCAGTACTTC. The encoded protein is CASSQGGLAGESSYEQYF.

The V gene is TRBV6-1, the J gene TRBJ1-6; possible D gene TRBD1, 6 bases. From germline, CDR1 is MNHNS and CDR2 SASEGT. This CDR3 has 15 amino acids. The V end was cut by 7 bases, the J end by 1 base, with 11 bases between. The CDR3 DNA is TGTGCCAGCAAGTCAGGACAGTCCTATAATTCACCCCTCCACTTT. Amino acids: CASKSGQSYNSPLHF.